The 21 T cell receptor beta chains presented below share a single source sample, sequenced in a study of cytomegalovirus exposure and HLA in healthy donors. A multiplex PCR was run with 60 Vbeta primers and 13 Jbeta primers. Libraries were prepared by immunoSEQ multiplex PCR; TCRdb keeps only in-frame clonotypes and omits some of them. The repertoire consists of roughly 100,000 clones, with 60% to 80% occurring once and the leading ten covering over 7%. Sequencing was performed on PBMCs. The receptors were gathered from a woman aged 40 to 49 in good health and CMV-seropositive.

This clone was picked up a small number of times. Other DNA variants within this sample encode the same CDR3. The CDR3 loop is CASSLAGTGQETQYF. CDR3 DNA sequence: TGCGCCAGCAGCTTGGCCGGGACAGGGCAAGAGACCCAGTACTTC. The gene calls are TRBV5-1 and TRBJ2-5; 9 nucleotides align to TRBD1. Germline assignment: CDR1 SGHRS and CDR2 YFSETQ. The CDR3 spans 15 residues. Trimming took 0 bases from V and 2 from J; bases not matched to a gene: 2.

V and J are TRBV10-3 and TRBJ2-1; 10 bases map to TRBD2. V lost 0 bases to trimming and J lost 6 bases; unmatched junction nucleotides: 5. This CDR3 contains 16 residues. Germline assignment: CDR1 ENHRY and CDR2 SYGVKD. This CDR3 is CAISESVLAGFNEQFF. CDR3 sequence (DNA): TGTGCCATCAGTGAGTCGGTACTAGCGGGATTCAATGAGCAGTTCTTC.

The chain recombines TRBV6-4 with TRBJ2-3; 8 bases are a match to TRBD1. This CDR3 region has 16 residues. Germline V gene lookup returns CDR1 MRHNA and CDR2 SNTAGT. With V trimmed by 0 bases and J by 1 base, 3 bases remained unmatched. CDR3 DNA: TGTGCCAGCAGTGACTCTGTGACAGGGGGCACAGATACGCAGTATTTT. Protein: CASSDSVTGGTDTQYF.

The CDR3 nucleotides are TGTGCCACCAGCATCTCTCGGGGCTCTGGAAACACCATATATTTT. This encodes CATSISRGSGNTIYF. The chain joins TRBV15 to TRBJ1-3, with D unclear. The germline CDR1 and CDR2 sequences are LNHNV and YYDKDF (reference sequence). V lost 4 bases and J lost 0, with 10 bases in between. There are 15 residues in the CDR3.

The chain links TRBV29-1 to TRBJ2-2; 7 nucleotides match TRBD1. The CDR3 is 13 residues long. V gave up 7 bases and J gave up 7 bases; unmatched junction bases: 9. Germline loops: CDR1 SQVTM, CDR2 ANQGSEA. The CDR3 coding sequence is TGCAGCGGGGTACAGGGGTCGGGCGGGGAGCTGTTTTTT. Encoded protein: CSGVQGSGGELFF.

The rearrangement joins TRBV2 to TRBJ2-2; unclear D gene. Germline-derived CDR1 and CDR2 are SNHLY and FYNNEI. The CDR3 sequence is 12 residues long. Trimming removed 7 bases at V and 6 bases at J, with 9 bases between. The CDR3 spells CASTLFSGELFF. CDR3 coding DNA: TGTGCCAGCACACTATTCTCCGGGGAGCTGTTTTTT. The whole variable domain, filled in from reference TRBV2 and TRBJ2-2, reads EPEVTQTPSHQVTQMGQEVILRCVPISNHLYFYWYRQILGQKVEFLVSFYNNEISEKSEIFDDQFSVERPDGSNFTLKIRSTKLEDSAMYFCASTLFSGELFFGEGSRLTVL.

V and J are TRBV4-2 and TRBJ2-1; weak D call: TRBD1 (5 bases). Germline V gene sequence: CDR1 LGHNA, CDR2 YNFKEQ. The CDR3 sequence is 14 residues long. Trimming removed 1 base at V and 6 bases at J, with 10 bases between. The CDR3 is CASSQAGHSNEQFF. Here the CDR3 DNA reads TGTGCCAGCAGCCAAGCAGGACATAGCAATGAGCAGTTCTTC.

This chain uses TRBV11-3 with TRBJ2-1; D not certain. There are 14 residues in the CDR3. The germline V gene has CDR1 SGHNT and CDR2 YENEEA. The ends were cut back, 4 bases at V and 7 bases at J, with 14 bases in the middle. The CDR3 sequence is CASSSPSKRNEQFF. The CDR3, as DNA: TGTGCCAGCAGCTCTCCGAGCAAGAGGAATGAGCAGTTCTTC.

CDR3 residues: CTSSQPGQGARKDYGYTF. CDR3 coding DNA: TGCACCAGCAGCCAACCGGGACAGGGGGCGCGAAAAGACTATGGCTACACCTTC. This sequence joins TRBV1 and TRBJ1-2; the table's D call, TRBD1, has no DNA check behind it. TRBV1 constitutes a pseudogene. The CDR3 runs to 18 residues.

This clone was recorded a few times. V is TRBV14 and J is TRBJ2-3, with 9 bases aligning to TRBD1. Germline V gene lookup returns CDR1 SGHDN and CDR2 FVKESK. The CDR3 has 20 amino acids. The V segment lost 0 bases and the J segment 2 bases; nucleotides outside the gene matches: 15. CDR3 region: CASSQDGTGKWGYATDTQYF. CDR3 sequence (DNA): TGTGCCAGCAGCCAAGATGGGACAGGGAAATGGGGGTACGCCACAGATACGCAGTATTTT.

The rearrangement uses TRBV28 and TRBJ2-5; TRBD1 might be the D (5 bases). The last part of the DNA fits TRBJ2-7 better; the J call may be wrong. The germline gives CDR1 MDHEN, CDR2 SYDVKM. The CDR3 extends over 14 amino acids. The CDR3 nucleotides are TGTGCCAGCAGTTTTTTTGGGGCGTCCTACGAGCAGTACTTC. This translates into CASSFFGASYEQYF.

CDR3 region: CASSLELGSNTEAFF. DNA of the CDR3: TGTGCCAGCAGTTTAGAGCTGGGGAGCAACACTGAAGCTTTCTTT. The V and J genes are TRBV27 and TRBJ1-1; D ambiguous. The CDR3 runs to 15 residues. The V end was cut by 2 bases, the J end by 2 bases, with 12 bases between. Germline values: CDR1 MNHEY, CDR2 SMNVEV (reference sequence).

The chain links TRBV5-1 to TRBJ2-1; the match to TRBD2 covers 13 bases. The J segment lost 12 bases and the V segment lost 4 bases, leaving 7 bases of the junction unmatched. Per germline, CDR1 SGHRS and CDR2 YFSETQ. CDR3 size: 14 residues. Here the CDR3 reads CASSPGTSGMLQFF. As DNA, the CDR3 is TGCGCCAGCAGCCCCGGGACTAGCGGGATGTTGCAGTTCTTC.

The V gene is TRBV10-2, the J gene TRBJ1-1; the match to TRBD1 covers 7 bases. CDR3 length: 16 residues. V gave up 6 bases and J gave up 4 bases; unmatched junction bases: 14. In germline, CDR1 is WSHSY, CDR2 SAAADI. This CDR3 is CASSAYYRGWGTEAFF. The CDR3 region has the DNA TGCGCCAGCAGCGCCTATTACAGGGGATGGGGCACTGAAGCTTTCTTT.

The sample holds a few counts of this clone. The rearrangement links TRBV6-5 to TRBJ2-3, with 8 bases matching TRBD2. This CDR3 spans 16 amino acids. The germline CDR1 and CDR2 sequences are MNHEY and SVGAGI. V was pared by 0 bases and J by 3 bases, with 5 bases of the junction left unmatched. CDR3 region: CASSYSDGGGTDTQYF. CDR3 bases: TGTGCCAGCAGTTACTCGGACGGCGGGGGGACAGATACGCAGTATTTT.

The V gene is TRBV7-9, the J gene TRBJ2-1; the D gene is possibly TRBD1 (5 bases). The CDR3 sequence is 15 residues long. Germline V gene data show CDR1 as SEHNR and CDR2 as FQNEAQ (reference sequence). Trimming took off 5 bases at V and 1 base at J, with 12 bases between the two ends. The CDR3 DNA is TGTGCCAGCAGCCAGGTTCAGGGATCCTACAATGAGCAGTTCTTC. Amino acid sequence: CASSQVQGSYNEQFF. The variable domain in full, completed from reference TRBV7-9 and TRBJ2-1, reads DTGVSQNPRHKITKRGQNVTFRCDPISEHNRLYWYRQTLGQGPEFLTYFQNEAQLEKSRLLSDRFSAERPKGSFSTLEIQRTEQGDSAMYLCASSQVQGSYNEQFFGPGTRLTVL.

The rearrangement links TRBV19 to TRBJ2-2, with 14 bases that match TRBD2. V lost 6 bases, J lost 5 bases, and 11 bases stayed unmatched. The CDR3 is 18 amino acids. The germline V gene encodes CDR1 LNHDA and CDR2 SQIVND (reference sequence). The CDR3 protein is CASSPTLRLAGGTGELFF. The CDR3 region has the DNA TGTGCCAGTAGCCCTACGCTTAGACTAGCGGGAGGGACCGGGGAGCTGTTTTTT.

The rearrangement links TRBV18 to TRBJ1-1, with D possibly being TRBD1 (5 bases). Between the trimmed V and J ends, which lost 2 bases and 4 bases, there was a span of 14 bases. The CDR3 has 15 residues. Germline lookup yields CDR1 KGHSH and CDR2 LQKENI. CDR3 sequence reads: CASSPFKTVPTEAFF. The CDR3 DNA reads TGTGCCAGCTCACCATTTAAGACAGTACCCACTGAAGCTTTCTTT.

The chain couples TRBV28 to TRBJ2-7; possibly TRBD1 for D (6 bases). The germline V gene encodes CDR1 MDHEN and CDR2 SYDVKM. CDR3 length equals 15 residues. V lost 5 bases to trimming and J lost 2 bases, with 16 bases between them. CDR3 bases: TGTGCCAGCAGTCCCTTGTTCGGGACAACCTACGAGCAGTACTTC. It encodes CASSPLFGTTYEQYF.

The chain uses TRBV7-9 and TRBJ2-1; 9 bases line up with TRBD2. Germline CDR1 reads SEHNR; CDR2 reads FQNEAQ (reference sequence). The CDR3 has 17 amino acids. The J segment lost 0 bases and the V segment lost 4 bases, leaving 7 bases of the junction unmatched. The CDR3 reads CASSSLAGWTSYNEQFF. CDR3 bases: TGTGCCAGCAGCTCGCTAGCGGGGTGGACCTCCTACAATGAGCAGTTCTTC.

The chain has TRBV4-1 and TRBJ2-5, with TRBD2 matching over 12 bases. This CDR3 is built from 19 residues. Per the germline V gene, CDR1 is MGHRA and CDR2 is YSYEKL. V lost 1 base and J lost 11; bases outside the gene matches: 20. For the CDR3, the DNA is TGCGCCAGCAGCCAAGCCCTAATAACTAGCGGGAGGATCCCGGGGGAGCAGTACTTC. As protein: CASSQALITSGRIPGEQYF.